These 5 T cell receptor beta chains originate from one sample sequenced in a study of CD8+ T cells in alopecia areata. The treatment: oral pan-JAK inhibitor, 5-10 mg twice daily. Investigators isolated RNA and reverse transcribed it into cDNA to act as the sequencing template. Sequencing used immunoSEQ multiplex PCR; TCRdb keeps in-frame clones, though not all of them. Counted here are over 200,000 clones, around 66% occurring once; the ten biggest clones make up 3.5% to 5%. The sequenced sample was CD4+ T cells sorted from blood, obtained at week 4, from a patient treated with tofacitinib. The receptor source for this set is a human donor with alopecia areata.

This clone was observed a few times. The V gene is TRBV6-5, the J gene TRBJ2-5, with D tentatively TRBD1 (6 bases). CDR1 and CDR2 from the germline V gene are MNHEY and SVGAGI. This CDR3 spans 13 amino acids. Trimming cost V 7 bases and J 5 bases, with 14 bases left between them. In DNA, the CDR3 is TGTGCCAGCACACCTGGGGGCTCGGAGACCCAGTACTTC. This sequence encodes CASTPGGSETQYF.

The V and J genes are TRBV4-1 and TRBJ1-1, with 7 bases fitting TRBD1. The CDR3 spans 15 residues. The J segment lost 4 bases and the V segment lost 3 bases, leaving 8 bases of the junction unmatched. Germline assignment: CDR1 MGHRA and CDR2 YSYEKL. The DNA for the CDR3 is TGCGCCAGCAGCCACAACACAGGGGTGCCCACTGAAGCTTTCTTT. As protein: CASSHNTGVPTEAFF.

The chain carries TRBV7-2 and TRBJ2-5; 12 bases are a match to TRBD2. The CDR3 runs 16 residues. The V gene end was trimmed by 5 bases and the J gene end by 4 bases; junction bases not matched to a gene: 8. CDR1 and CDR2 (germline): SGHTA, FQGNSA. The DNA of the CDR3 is TGTGCCAGCAGCATACCTAGCGGGGGGGCAACAGAGACCCAGTACTTC. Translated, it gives CASSIPSGGATETQYF. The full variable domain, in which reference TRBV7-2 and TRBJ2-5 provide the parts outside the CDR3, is GAGVSQSPSNKVTEKGKDVELRCDPISGHTALYWYRQSLGQGLEFLIYFQGNSAPDKSGLPSDRFSAERTGGSVSTLTIQRTQQEDSAVYLCASSIPSGGATETQYFGPGTRLLVL.

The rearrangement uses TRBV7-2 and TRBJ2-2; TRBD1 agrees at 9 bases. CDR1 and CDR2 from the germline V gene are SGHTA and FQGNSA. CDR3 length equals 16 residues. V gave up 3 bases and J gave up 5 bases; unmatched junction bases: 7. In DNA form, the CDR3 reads TGTGCCAGCAGCTTGGAGACAGGGGGTATAACCGGGGAGCTGTTTTTT. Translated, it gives CASSLETGGITGELFF.

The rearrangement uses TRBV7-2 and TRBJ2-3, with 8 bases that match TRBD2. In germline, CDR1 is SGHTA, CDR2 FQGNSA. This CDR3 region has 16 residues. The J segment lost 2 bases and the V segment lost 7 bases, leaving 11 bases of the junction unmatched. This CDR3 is CASTPSLAGNTDTQYF. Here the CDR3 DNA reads TGTGCCAGCACCCCATCTTTAGCGGGGAACACAGATACGCAGTATTTT. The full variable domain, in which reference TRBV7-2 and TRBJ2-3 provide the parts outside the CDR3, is GAGVSQSPSNKVTEKGKDVELRCDPISGHTALYWYRQSLGQGLEFLIYFQGNSAPDKSGLPSDRFSAERTGGSVSTLTIQRTQQEDSAVYLCASTPSLAGNTDTQYFGPGTRLTVL.